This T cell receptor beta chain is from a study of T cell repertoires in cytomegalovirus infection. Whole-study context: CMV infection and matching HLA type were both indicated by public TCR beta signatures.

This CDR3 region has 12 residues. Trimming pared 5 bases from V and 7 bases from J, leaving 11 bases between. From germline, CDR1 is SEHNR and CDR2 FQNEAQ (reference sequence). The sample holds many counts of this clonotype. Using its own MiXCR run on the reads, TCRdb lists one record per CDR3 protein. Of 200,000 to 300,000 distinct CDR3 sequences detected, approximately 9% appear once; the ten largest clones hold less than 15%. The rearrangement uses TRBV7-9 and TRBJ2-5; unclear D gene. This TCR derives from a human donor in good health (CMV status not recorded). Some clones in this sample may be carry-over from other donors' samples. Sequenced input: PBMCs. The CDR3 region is CASSLAAGTQYF. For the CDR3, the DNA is TGTGCCAGCAGCCTGGCGGCTGGGACCCAGTACTTC.